This T cell receptor (beta chain) was sequenced in a study of beta chain features in type 1 diabetes. Study-level findings and limits: For patients, the naive, central memory and Treg TCRB repertoires appeared more alike than for healthy donors.

V dropped 5 bases and J dropped 7; count of bases not matched to a gene: 8. CDR1 is MNHEY, CDR2 SVGAGI, per germline. The CDR3 consists of 15 residues. It was one heparinised blood draw, averaging around 120 mL, that each donor gave. Expressed TCRB transcripts were sequenced after all isolated RNA was converted to cDNA. Samples of naive, central memory and regulatory T cells yielded a mean of around 3.4 million reads. Profiled with immunoSEQ multiplex PCR; TCRdb holds only in-frame clones, not every one. The repertoire holds 150,000 or so clones, with about 10% as singletons. This clone showed up just a few times. What it recognizes is unknown.

The source of this sequence is a man aged 18 to 30 in good health. What was sequenced was central memory CD4+ T cells from blood. J is TRBJ2-1 and V is TRBV6-5; TRBD1 matches 10 bases. CDR3 coding DNA: TGTGCCAGCAGTACCCGACAGGGGGCGGGGAATGAGCAGTTCTTC. Translated: CASSTRQGAGNEQFF.